This T cell receptor (beta chain) was captured in a study of blood T cells in healthy people across ages. Overall study findings and caveats: As naive T cell percentage varied, TCR beta diversity correlated strongly with it. The study regarded diversity estimates from one million T cells as underestimates.

Looked up from germline, CDR1 is SQVTM and CDR2 is ANQGSEA. The CDR3 runs 12 residues. The ends were cut back, 0 bases at V and 14 bases at J, with 13 bases in the middle. With a J-beta primer mix and a sample-barcoded 5' primer, a second PCR ran roughly 6 to 11 cycles. TCRdb reanalysed the 5' RACE reads using MiXCR and keeps one entry per CDR3 protein. Of 550,000 to 650,000 distinct CDR3 sequences listed, 25% to 35% are singletons. Ten or more counts support this clonotype. The antigen is unknown. What was sequenced was blood. This clonotype was sampled from an elderly woman in good health. The chain combines TRBV29-1 with TRBJ1-4, with D hard to call. The CDR3 DNA sequence: TGCAGCGTTGAAGATCAGGACCGGAGGCTGTTTTTT. Protein sequence: CSVEDQDRRLFF. Combining the CDR3 with reference TRBV29-1 and TRBJ1-4 gives the whole variable domain SAVISQKPSRDICQRGTSLTIQCQVDSQVTMMFWYRQQPGQSLTLIATANQGSEATYESGFVIDKFPISRPNLTFSTLTVSNMSPEDSSIYLCSVEDQDRRLFFGSGTQLSVL.